This T cell receptor (beta chain) comes out of a study of OX40 agonist ivuxolimab in advanced cancers. Some background on the complete study: Ivuxolimab, which targeted the costimulatory receptor OX40 (CD134), was an agonistic, fully human IgG2 monoclonal antibody. The point of sequencing TCRbeta in the periphery was to test whether ivuxolimab changed TCR sequence diversity and drove clonal T-cell expansion. In the dose-escalation cohort, 75% to 90% of patients were male, and the mean age was approximately 60 years with a range of 23 to 79. Three dose-escalation patients achieved partial responses, one with hepatocellular carcinoma and two with cutaneous melanoma. Intravenous ivuxolimab was administered to patients every 2 weeks at six dose levels: 0.01, 0.1, 0.3, 1.5, 3 and 10 mg/kg. The monotherapy dose-escalation portion (N ≈ 56 patients) of the phase I ivuxolimab trial is reported in the paper. Prior anti-PD-1, anti-PD-L1 or anti-CTLA-4 therapy was permitted, and 40% of dose-escalation patients had received checkpoint inhibitors. Of the roughly 52 patients in dose escalation, 19 had hepatocellular carcinoma, some 15 had melanoma, 9 had renal cell carcinoma and 9 had head and neck cancer.

From the cysteine up to the phenylalanine, the CDR3 has a length of 14 residues. Kept here is only the CDR3 DNA, which spans 42 bases and is read in frame from base 1. At the junction V is shortened by 2 bases and J by 5 bases, with 11 bases in between. The germline V gene specifies SGDLS as CDR1 and YYNGEE as CDR2. Genomic DNA was extracted from sorted cells for sequencing of the TCRbeta CDR3 region. The immunoSEQ Assay was used for sequencing of TCRbeta CDR3 regions. TCRdb provides this immuneACCESS table in a form limited to in-frame rearrangements. Some clones are lacking; in checked studies, under half of them reflect an unresolved V gene, and why the rest are absent is not known. This sample gives fewer than 25,000 clones in total; 65% to 85% of them show up just once. The ten largest clonotypes hold about a quarter of the sample. Overall study outcomes, separate from this receptor: At doses from 0.1 to 3.0 mg/kg, clonal expansion was seen in both CD4+ and CD8+ blood T cells between baseline and week 6. Low levels of normalized T-cell clonal expansion were also seen in some patients who did not respond. Which antigens the clonally expanded peripheral T cells were specific for was not determined. On average, CD8+ T cells showed more expanded clones than CD4+ T cells after ivuxolimab. In the 0.1-3.0 mg/kg groups, partial responders were among the patients with the lowest normalized peripheral clonal expansion, particularly in CD8+ T cells.

In regard to this clone: There is no known antigen for this receptor. Base qualities are not provided; no much larger clone lies one nucleotide away.

Patients with a history of autoimmune disease or receiving systemic immunosuppression were excluded from the trial. Peripheral blood for TCR sequencing was collected from all dose cohorts at baseline, on cycle 4 day 1, and on cycle 7 day 1. Samples were obtained from an open-label, multicenter, first-in-human phase I dose-escalation trial of ivuxolimab. The trial enrolled adults with locally advanced or metastatic head and neck squamous cell, hepatocellular, melanoma or renal cell carcinoma. Before TCR sequencing, CD4+ T cells and CD8+ T cells were sorted from peripheral blood as separate populations.

Sample: CD4+ or CD8+ T cells sorted from blood, taken in a trial of the OX40 agonist ivuxolimab. The chain is assembled from TRBV9 and TRBJ2-1, with TRBD2 tentatively as D gene (5 bases match). This TCR was sampled from an adult with an advanced solid tumor such as melanoma, head and neck, liver or kidney cancer. The CDR3 amino acid sequence is: CASSVYGLDNEQFF. In nucleotides, the sequence is TGTGCCAGCAGCGTCTATGGACTCGACAATGAGCAGTTCTTC. With the rest looked up from the reference TRBV9 and TRBJ2-1 genes rather than sequenced, the full variable domain is DSGVTQTPKHLITATGQRVTLRCSPRSGDLSVYWYQQSLDQGLQFLIQYYNGEERAKGNILERFSAQQFPDLHSELNLSSLELGDSALYFCASSVYGLDNEQFFGPGTRLTVL.